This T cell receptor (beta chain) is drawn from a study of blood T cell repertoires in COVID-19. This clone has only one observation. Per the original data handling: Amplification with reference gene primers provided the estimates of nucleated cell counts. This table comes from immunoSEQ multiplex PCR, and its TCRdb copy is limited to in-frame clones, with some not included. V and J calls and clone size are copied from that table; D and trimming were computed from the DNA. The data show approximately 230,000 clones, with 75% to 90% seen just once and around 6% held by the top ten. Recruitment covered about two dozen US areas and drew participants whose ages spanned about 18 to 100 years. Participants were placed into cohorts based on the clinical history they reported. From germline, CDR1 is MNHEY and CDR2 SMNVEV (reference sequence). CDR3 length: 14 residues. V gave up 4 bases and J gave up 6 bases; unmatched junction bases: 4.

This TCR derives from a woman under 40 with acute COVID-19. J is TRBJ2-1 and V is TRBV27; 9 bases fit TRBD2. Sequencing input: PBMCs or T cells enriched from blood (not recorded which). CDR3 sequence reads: CASSSPGLANEQFF. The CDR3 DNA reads TGTGCCAGCAGTTCACCGGGACTAGCCAATGAGCAGTTCTTC.